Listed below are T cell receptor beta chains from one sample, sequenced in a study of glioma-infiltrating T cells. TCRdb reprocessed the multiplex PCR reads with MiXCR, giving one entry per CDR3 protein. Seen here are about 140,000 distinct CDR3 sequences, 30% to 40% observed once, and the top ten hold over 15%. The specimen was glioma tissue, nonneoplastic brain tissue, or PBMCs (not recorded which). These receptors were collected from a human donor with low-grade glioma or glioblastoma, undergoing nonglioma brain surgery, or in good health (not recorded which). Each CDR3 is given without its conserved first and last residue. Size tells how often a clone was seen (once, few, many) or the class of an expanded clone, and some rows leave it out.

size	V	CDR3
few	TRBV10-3	AISGGTGNYGYT
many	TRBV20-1	SAPSPGSSYNEQF
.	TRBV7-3	ASSLSRAETQY
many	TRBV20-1	SARDPLGQETQY
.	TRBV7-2	ASSLESGNYGYT
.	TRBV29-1	SAGTQETQY
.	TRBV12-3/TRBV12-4	ASSGDRDSNQPQH
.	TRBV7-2	ASSPSLGVQPQH
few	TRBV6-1	ASSSPGQANSPLH
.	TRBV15	ATSEDRTSRNIQY
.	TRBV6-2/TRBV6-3	ASGQYQYEQY
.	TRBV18	ASSTGGRVNTEAF
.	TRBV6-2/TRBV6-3	ASSKSHTDTQY
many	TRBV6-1	ASSTLQATEAF
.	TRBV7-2	ASSFGPRGRITDTQY
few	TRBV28	ASSLPLPPYEQY
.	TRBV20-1	SARDPRGGYGYT
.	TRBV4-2	ASTQVSTGKQPQH
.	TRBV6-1	ASSPGLAGGYKDTQY
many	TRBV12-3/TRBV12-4	ASTYGYT
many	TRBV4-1	ASSAIGAGAF
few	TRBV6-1	ASSEVLDPAYEQY
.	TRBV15	ATSRPGTPYNEEQF
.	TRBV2	ASRRDTGETQY
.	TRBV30	AWSSSGSSNEQF
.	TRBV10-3	AISGGLAGSYEQY
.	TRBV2	ASRTSGFSEQY
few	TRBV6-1	ASSQQGGPYEQY
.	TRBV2	ASSEDNARQDTQY
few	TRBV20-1	SAYSMGNTEAF
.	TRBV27	ASSLSGVRTEAF
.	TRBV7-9	ASSSGTGLHEQY
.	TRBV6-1	ASSAQAIAGTDTQY
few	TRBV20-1	RPRLAGGTYEQY
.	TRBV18	ASSPRDRGEAF
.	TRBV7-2	ASSLGPGSGNTIY
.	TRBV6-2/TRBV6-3	ASSTSGTSGYNEQF
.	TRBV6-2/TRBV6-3	ASGYAWAVATDTQY
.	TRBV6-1	ASFPTSDYGYT
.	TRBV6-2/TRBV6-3	ASSQRPDRADTQY
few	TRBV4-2	ASSQDLNSFYEQY
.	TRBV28	ASSFYRGSTEAF
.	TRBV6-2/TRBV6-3	ASSWGISPLH
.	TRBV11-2	ASSLSTGANVLT
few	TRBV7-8	ASSSGLAGESDTQY
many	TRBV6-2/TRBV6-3	ASIQGQGYTEAF
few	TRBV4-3	ASSQDGTSGAGTDTQY
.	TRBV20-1	SASKGTASYEQY
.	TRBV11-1	ASSLLGDTGANVLT
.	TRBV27	ASSLKIPGLQYEQY
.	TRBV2	ASSEAEYGYT
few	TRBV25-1	ASSPRQGDNEQF
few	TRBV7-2	ASSLVDGQPQH